This T cell receptor (beta chain) derives from a study of shared clonotypes between healthy human individuals. Study background: Donors consisted of two women and three men between 18 and 49. Study-wide results and caveats: Sample collection involved blood only; tissue repertoires are likely different. Shared across a few donors were around 5% of the naive CD4 clonotypes.

DNA at about 0.2 ug, around 30,000 T cell genomes, went into sorted-subset replicate PCRs. Clones were sequenced by immunoSEQ multiplex PCR, and TCRdb holds only the in-frame ones, with some missing. The sample yields almost 750,000 clones, 72% seen once. The germline V and J ends were trimmed by 4 bases and 4 bases, with 18 bases remaining between them. The CDR3 runs 16 residues. Per the germline V gene, CDR1 is LGHNA and CDR2 is YNFKEQ. A word on this clone: Its target is not known. A far bigger clonotype differs at one base, so this is likely a read error.

The receptor comes from a woman aged 25 to 39 in good health. Sequencing input: memory CD4+ T cells sorted from blood. Specified subset: CD45RA-negative fraction. The V gene is TRBV4-2, the J gene TRBJ2-3, with D tentatively TRBD2 (7 bases). This chain's CDR3 is CASSPWTRGGPDTQYF. CDR3 bases: TGTGCCAGCAGCCCCTGGACTAGGGGGGGCCCAGATACGCAGTATTTT.